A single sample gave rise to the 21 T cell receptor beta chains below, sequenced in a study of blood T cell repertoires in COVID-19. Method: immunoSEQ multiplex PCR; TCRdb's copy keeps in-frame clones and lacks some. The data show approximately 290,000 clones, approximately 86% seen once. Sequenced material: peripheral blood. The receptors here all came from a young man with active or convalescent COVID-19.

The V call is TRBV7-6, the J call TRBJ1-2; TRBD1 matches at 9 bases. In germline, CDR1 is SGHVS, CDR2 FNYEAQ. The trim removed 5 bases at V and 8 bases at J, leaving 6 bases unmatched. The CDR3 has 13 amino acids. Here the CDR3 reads CASSTGTGPGYTF. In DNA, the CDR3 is TGTGCCAGCAGCACAGGGACAGGGCCGGGCTACACCTTC.

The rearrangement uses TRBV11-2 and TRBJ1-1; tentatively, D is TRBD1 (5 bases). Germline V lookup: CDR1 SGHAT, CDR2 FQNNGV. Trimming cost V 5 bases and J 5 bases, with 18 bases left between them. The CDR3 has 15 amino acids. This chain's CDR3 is CASSPFGGAGTEAFF. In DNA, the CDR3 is TGTGCCAGCAGCCCCTTTGGAGGGGCTGGTACTGAAGCTTTCTTT.

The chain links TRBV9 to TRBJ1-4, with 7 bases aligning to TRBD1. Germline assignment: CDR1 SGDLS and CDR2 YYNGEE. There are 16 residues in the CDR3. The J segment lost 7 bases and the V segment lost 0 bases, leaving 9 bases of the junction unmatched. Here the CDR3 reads CASSVGVGTVVEKLFF. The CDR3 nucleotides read TGTGCCAGCAGCGTAGGTGTTGGGACAGTTGTTGAAAAACTGTTTTTT.

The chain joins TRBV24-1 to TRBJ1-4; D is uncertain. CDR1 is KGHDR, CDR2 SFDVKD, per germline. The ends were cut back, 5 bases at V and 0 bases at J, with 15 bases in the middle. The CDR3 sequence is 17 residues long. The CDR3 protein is CATSVGRGRTTNEKLFF. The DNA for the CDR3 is TGTGCCACCAGTGTGGGCCGTGGCAGGACAACTAATGAAAAACTGTTTTTT.

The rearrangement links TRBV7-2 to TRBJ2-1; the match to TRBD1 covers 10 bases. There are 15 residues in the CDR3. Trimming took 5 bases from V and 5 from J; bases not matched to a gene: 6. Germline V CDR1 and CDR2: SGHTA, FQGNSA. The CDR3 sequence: CASSPGQGSHNEQFF. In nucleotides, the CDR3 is TGTGCCAGCAGCCCGGGACAGGGGAGTCACAATGAGCAGTTCTTC.

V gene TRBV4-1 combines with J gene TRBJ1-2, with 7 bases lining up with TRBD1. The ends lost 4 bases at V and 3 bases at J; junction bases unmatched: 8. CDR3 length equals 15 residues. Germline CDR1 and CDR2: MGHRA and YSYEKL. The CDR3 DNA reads TGCGCCAGCAGCCGTATAGGCAGGGGGGACTATGGCTACACCTTC. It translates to CASSRIGRGDYGYTF.

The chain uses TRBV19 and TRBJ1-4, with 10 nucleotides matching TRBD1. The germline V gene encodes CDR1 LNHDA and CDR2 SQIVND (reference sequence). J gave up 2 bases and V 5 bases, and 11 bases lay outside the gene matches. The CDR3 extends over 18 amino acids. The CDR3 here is CASSDYTDRGLTNEKLFF. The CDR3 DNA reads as TGTGCCAGTAGTGACTATACGGACAGGGGGTTGACTAATGAAAAACTGTTTTTT. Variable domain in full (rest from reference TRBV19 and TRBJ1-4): DGGITQSPKYLFRKEGQNVTLSCEQNLNHDAMYWYRQDPGQGLRLIYYSQIVNDFQKGDIAEGYSVSREKKESFPLTVTSAQKNPTAFYLCASSDYTDRGLTNEKLFFGSGTQLSVL.

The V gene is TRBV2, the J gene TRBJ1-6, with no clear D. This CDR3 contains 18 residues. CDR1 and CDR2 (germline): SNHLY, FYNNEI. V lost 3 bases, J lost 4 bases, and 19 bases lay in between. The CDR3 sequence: CASSDFPTPAGYNSPLHF. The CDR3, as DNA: TGTGCCAGCAGTGACTTTCCTACCCCAGCAGGATATAATTCACCCCTCCACTTT.

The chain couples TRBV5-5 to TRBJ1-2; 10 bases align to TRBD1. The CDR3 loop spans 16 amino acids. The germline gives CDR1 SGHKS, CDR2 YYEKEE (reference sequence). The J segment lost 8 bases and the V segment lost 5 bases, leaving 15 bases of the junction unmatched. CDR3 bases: TGTGCCAGCAGTGGGGCCGGGACAGGGGAACTTGCAGGCTACACCTTC. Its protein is CASSGAGTGELAGYTF.

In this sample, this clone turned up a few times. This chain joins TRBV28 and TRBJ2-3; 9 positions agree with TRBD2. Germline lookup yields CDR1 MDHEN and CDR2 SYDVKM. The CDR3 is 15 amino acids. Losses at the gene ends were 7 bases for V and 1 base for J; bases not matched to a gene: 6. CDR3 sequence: CASNVRGGGTDTQYF. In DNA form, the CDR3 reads TGTGCCAGCAACGTGCGGGGGGGAGGCACAGATACGCAGTATTTT.

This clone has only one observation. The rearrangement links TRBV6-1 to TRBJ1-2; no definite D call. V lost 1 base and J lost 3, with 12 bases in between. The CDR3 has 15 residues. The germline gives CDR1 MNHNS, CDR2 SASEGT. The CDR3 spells CASSEVRPRDYGYTF. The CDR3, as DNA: TGTGCCAGCAGTGAAGTGCGCCCCCGGGACTATGGCTACACCTTC.

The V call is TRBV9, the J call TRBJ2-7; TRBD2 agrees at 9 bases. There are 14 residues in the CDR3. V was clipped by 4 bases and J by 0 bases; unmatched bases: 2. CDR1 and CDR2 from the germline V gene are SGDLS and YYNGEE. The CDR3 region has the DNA TGTGCCAGCAGCAAGCGGGAGGTCTCCTACGAGCAGTACTTC. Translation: CASSKREVSYEQYF.

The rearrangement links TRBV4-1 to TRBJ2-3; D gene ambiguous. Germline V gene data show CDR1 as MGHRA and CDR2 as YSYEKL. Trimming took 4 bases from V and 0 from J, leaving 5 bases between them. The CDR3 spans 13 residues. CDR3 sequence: CASSRGSTDTQYF. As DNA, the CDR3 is TGCGCCAGCAGCCGCGGTAGCACAGATACGCAGTATTTT.

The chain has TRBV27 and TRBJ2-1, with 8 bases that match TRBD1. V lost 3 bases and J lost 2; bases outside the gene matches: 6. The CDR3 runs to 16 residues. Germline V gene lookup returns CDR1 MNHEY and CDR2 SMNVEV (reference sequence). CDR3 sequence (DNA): TGTGCCAGCAGTTTGGGGACAGGCGATACCTACAATGAGCAGTTCTTC. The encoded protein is CASSLGTGDTYNEQFF.

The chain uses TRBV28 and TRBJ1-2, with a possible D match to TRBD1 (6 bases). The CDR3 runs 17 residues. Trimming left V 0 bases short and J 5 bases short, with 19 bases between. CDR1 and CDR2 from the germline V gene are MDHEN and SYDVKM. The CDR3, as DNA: TGTGCCAGCAGTTTATGGGACAGTTCCACTCCTCTTTATGGCTACACCTTC. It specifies CASSLWDSSTPLYGYTF.

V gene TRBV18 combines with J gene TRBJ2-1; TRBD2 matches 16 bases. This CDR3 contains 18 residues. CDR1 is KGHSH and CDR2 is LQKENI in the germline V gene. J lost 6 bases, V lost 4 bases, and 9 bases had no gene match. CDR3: CASSLGLAGGPRFNEQFF. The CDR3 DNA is TGTGCCAGCTCACTGGGACTAGCGGGAGGGCCTCGCTTCAATGAGCAGTTCTTC. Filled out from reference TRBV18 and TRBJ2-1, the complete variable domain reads NAGVMQNPRHLVRRRGQEARLRCSPMKGHSHVYWYRQLPEEGLKFMVYLQKENIIDESGMPKERFSAEFPKEGPSILRIQQVVRGDSAAYFCASSLGLAGGPRFNEQFFGPGTRLTVL.

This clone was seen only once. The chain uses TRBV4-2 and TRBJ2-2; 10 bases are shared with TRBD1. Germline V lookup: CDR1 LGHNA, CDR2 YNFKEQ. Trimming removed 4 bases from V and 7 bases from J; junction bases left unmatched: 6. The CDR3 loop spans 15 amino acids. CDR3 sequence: CASSLRQGADGELFF. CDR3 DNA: TGTGCCAGCAGCCTTCGACAGGGGGCGGACGGGGAGCTGTTTTTT.

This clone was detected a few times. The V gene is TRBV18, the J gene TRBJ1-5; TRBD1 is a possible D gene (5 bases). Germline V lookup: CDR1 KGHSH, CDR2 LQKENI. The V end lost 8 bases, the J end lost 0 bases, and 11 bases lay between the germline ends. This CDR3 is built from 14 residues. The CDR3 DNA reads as TGTGCCAGCGGGGGGAGTAATAGCAATCAGCCCCAGCATTTT. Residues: CASGGSNSNQPQHF. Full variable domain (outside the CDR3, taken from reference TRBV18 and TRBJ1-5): NAGVMQNPRHLVRRRGQEARLRCSPMKGHSHVYWYRQLPEEGLKFMVYLQKENIIDESGMPKERFSAEFPKEGPSILRIQQVVRGDSAAYFCASGGSNSNQPQHFGDGTRLSIL.

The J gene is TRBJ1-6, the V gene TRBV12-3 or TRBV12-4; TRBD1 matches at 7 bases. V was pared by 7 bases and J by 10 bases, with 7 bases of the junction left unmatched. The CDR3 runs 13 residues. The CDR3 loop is CASTRQGGSPLHF. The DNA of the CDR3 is TGTGCCAGCACTCGACAGGGAGGCTCACCCCTCCACTTT.

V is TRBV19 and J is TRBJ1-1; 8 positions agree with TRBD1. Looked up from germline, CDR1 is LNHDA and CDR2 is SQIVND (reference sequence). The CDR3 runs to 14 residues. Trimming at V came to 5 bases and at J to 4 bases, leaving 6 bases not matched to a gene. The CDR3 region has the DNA TGTGCCAGTAGTGTGACAGGGGTGGTCACTGAAGCTTTCTTT. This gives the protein CASSVTGVVTEAFF.

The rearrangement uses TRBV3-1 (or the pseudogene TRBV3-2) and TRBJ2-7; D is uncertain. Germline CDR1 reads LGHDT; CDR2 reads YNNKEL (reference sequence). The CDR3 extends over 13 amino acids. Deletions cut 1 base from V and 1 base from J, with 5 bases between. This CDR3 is CASSQAISYEQYF. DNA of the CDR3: TGTGCCAGCAGCCAAGCTATATCCTACGAGCAGTACTTC.